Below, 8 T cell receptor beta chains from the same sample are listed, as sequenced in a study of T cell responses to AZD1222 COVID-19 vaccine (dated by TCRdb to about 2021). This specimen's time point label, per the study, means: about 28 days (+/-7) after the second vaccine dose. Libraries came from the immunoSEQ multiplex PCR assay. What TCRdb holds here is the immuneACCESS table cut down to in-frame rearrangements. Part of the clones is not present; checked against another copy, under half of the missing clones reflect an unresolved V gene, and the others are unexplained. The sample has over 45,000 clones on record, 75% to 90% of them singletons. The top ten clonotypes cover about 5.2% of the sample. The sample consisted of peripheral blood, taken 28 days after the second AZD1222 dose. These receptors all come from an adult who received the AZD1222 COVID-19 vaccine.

The CDR3 loop is CASSLELRVGELFF. The CDR3 bases are TGTGCCAGCAGCTTGGAATTGAGAGTCGGGGAGCTGTTTTTT. The rearrangement uses TRBV5-6 and TRBJ2-2; no clear D. Germline V lookup: CDR1 SGHDT, CDR2 YYEEEE. The CDR3 consists of 14 residues. V was shortened by 0 bases and J by 7 bases, with 10 bases between the two germline ends.

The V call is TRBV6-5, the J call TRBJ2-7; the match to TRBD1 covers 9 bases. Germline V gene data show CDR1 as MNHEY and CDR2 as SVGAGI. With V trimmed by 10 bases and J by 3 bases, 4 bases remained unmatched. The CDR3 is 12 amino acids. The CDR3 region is CATGTGYYEQYF. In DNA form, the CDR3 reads TGTGCCACCGGGACAGGGTACTACGAGCAGTACTTC.

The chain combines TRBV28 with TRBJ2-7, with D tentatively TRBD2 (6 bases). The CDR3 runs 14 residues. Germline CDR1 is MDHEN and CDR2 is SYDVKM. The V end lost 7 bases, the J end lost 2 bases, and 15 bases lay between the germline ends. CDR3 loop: CASTPWDSTYEQYF. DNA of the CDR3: TGTGCCAGCACCCCTTGGGACTCCACCTACGAGCAGTACTTC. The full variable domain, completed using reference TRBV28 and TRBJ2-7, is DVKVTQSSRYLVKRTGEKVFLECVQDMDHENMFWYRQDPGLGLRLIYFSYDVKMKEKGDIPEGYSVSREKKERFSLILESASTNQTSMYLCASTPWDSTYEQYFGPGTRLTVT.

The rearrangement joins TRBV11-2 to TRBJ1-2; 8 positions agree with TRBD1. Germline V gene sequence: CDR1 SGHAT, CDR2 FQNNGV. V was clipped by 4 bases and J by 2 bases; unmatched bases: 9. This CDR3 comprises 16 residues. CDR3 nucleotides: TGTGCCAGCAGCTACGGCGGGCGACAGGGGAACTATGGCTACACCTTC. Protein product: CASSYGGRQGNYGYTF.

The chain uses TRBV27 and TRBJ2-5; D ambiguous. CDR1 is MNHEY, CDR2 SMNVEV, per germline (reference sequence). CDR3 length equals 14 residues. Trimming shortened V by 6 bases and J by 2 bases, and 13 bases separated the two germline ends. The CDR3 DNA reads TGTGCCAGCAGCCCCGGACGTATGCAAGAGACCCAGTACTTC. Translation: CASSPGRMQETQYF.

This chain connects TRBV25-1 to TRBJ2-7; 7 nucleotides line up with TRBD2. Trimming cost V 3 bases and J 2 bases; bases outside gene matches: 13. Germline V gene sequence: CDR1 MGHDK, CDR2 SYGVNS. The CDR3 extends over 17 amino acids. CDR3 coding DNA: TGTGCCAGCAGTGAGAAATTAGTCCTAGCGGTTACCTACGAGCAGTACTTC. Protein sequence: CASSEKLVLAVTYEQYF.

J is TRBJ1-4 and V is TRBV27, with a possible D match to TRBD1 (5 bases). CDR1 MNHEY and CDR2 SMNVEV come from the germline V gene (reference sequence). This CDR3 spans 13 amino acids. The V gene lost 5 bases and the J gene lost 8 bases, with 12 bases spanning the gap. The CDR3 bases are TGTGCCAGCAGTGGCGGGGGACGGGAAAAACTGTTTTTT. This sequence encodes CASSGGGREKLFF.

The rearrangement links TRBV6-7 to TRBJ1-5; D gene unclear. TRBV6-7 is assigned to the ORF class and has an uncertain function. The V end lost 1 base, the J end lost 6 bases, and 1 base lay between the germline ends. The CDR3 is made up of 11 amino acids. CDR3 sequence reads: CASSYCQPQHF. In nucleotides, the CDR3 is TGTGCCAGCAGTTACTGTCAGCCCCAGCATTTT.